Below, 19 T cell receptor beta chains from the same sample are listed, as sequenced in a study of shared clonotypes between healthy human individuals. TCRdb keeps only in-frame clones here, not all; method: immunoSEQ multiplex PCR. The sample consists of millions of clones, roughly 92% of them appearing once. The source material was naive CD4+ T cells sorted from blood. Indicated subset: CD45RA+ positively selected. The receptors originated from a man in his late teens or twenties in good health.

This clone came up once. The V gene is TRBV29-1, the J gene TRBJ2-7; TRBD1 aligns across 8 bases. CDR1 is SQVTM and CDR2 is ANQGSEA in the germline V gene. This CDR3 contains 14 residues. With V trimmed by 5 bases and J by 3 bases, 9 bases remained unmatched. This CDR3 is CSVRTGSAFYEQYF. The CDR3 DNA reads TGCAGCGTTCGGACAGGGAGTGCGTTCTACGAGCAGTACTTC.

The J gene is TRBJ1-2, the V gene TRBV28, with TRBD1 matching 11 bases. The V and J ends lost 6 bases and 5 bases, in that order; junction bases with no gene match: 8. The CDR3 loop spans 15 amino acids. The germline V gene has CDR1 MDHEN and CDR2 SYDVKM. The CDR3 DNA is TGTGCCAGCAGCCTAGAGGACAGGGGGCCTTATGGCTACACCTTC. This codes for CASSLEDRGPYGYTF.

This chain uses TRBV6-5 with TRBJ2-5, with D unclear. This CDR3 spans 13 amino acids. Trimming cost V 5 bases and J 1 base, with 8 bases left between them. Looked up from germline, CDR1 is MNHEY and CDR2 is SVGAGI. The CDR3 sequence: CASSRTFQETQYF. In DNA form, the CDR3 reads TGTGCCAGCAGTCGGACCTTCCAAGAGACCCAGTACTTC.

The J gene is TRBJ2-2, the V gene TRBV30; no firm D call. The CDR3 totals 12 residues. V lost 3 bases and J 4 bases, leaving 6 bases between the germline ends. Germline V gene lookup returns CDR1 GTSNPN and CDR2 SVGIG (reference sequence). CDR3 bases: TGTGCCTGGAGCAAGTCCACCGGGGAGCTGTTTTTT. Residues: CAWSKSTGELFF. The full variable domain, its missing parts supplied by reference TRBV30 and TRBJ2-2, is SQTIHQWPATLVQPVGSPLSLECTVEGTSNPNLYWYRQAAGRGLQLLFYSVGIGQISSEVPQNLSASRPQDRQFILSSKKLLLSDSGFYLCAWSKSTGELFFGEGSRLTVL.

A note on this clone: At one of its ends the junction is not consistent with the germline gene, which may arise from a read error. The CDR3 nucleotides read TGTGCTAGCAGTTACACCGGGACTAGCGGGACTCGGACTTACGAGCAGTACTTC. This translates into CASSYTGTSGTRTYEQYF. This chain joins TRBV7-7 and TRBJ2-7, with 13 bases identical to TRBD2. CDR1 is SSHAT and CDR2 is FNYEAQ in the germline V gene (reference sequence). CDR3 length: 18 amino acids. The full variable domain, in which reference TRBV7-7 and TRBJ2-7 provide the parts outside the CDR3, is GAGVSQSPRYKVTKRGQDVTLRCDPISSHATLYWYQQALGQGPEFLTYFNYEAQPDKSGLPSDRFSAERPEGSISTLTIQRTEQRDSAMYRCASSYTGTSGTRTYEQYFGPGTRLTVT.

V is TRBV5-1 and J is TRBJ2-1; 10 bases are a match to TRBD2. This CDR3 is 16 amino acids long. The V segment lost 4 bases and the J segment 0 bases; nucleotides outside the gene matches: 4. Germline lookup yields CDR1 SGHRS and CDR2 YFSETQ. The CDR3: CASSQSGGASYNEQFF. CDR3 DNA: TGCGCCAGCAGCCAAAGCGGGGGGGCCTCCTACAATGAGCAGTTCTTC. Using reference TRBV5-1 and TRBJ2-1 for the parts outside the CDR3, the full variable domain is KAGVTQTPRYLIKTRGQQVTLSCSPISGHRSVSWYQQTPGQGLQFLFEYFSETQRNKGNFPGRFSGRQFSNSRSEMNVSTLELGDSALYLCASSQSGGASYNEQFFGPGTRLTVL.

The DNA for the CDR3 is TGTGCCAGCAGTTCATTAGCGGGGGGAGGTACAGATACGCAGTATTTT. This sequence encodes CASSSLAGGGTDTQYF. V gene TRBV28 combines with J gene TRBJ2-3, with 10 bases lining up with TRBD2. CDR3 size: 16 residues. In germline, CDR1 is MDHEN, CDR2 SYDVKM. The V and J ends lost 4 bases and 3 bases, in that order; junction bases with no gene match: 7.

V usage is TRBV5-1 and J usage is TRBJ1-1, with D perhaps matching TRBD1 (6 bases). The germline gives CDR1 SGHRS, CDR2 YFSETQ. The CDR3 sequence is 14 residues long. V was shortened by 1 base and J by 6 bases, with 13 bases between the two germline ends. The CDR3 DNA is TGCGCCAGCAGCTTGTCAGGGGTGTCCCCTGAAGCTTTCTTT. Its protein is CASSLSGVSPEAFF. The full variable domain, with the rest looked up from reference TRBV5-1 and TRBJ1-1, is KAGVTQTPRYLIKTRGQQVTLSCSPISGHRSVSWYQQTPGQGLQFLFEYFSETQRNKGNFPGRFSGRQFSNSRSEMNVSTLELGDSALYLCASSLSGVSPEAFFGQGTRLTVV.

The chain uses TRBV5-5 and TRBJ2-7, with D possibly TRBD1 on 6 matching bases. CDR1 is SGHKS, CDR2 YYEKEE, per germline (reference sequence). The CDR3 is made up of 14 amino acids. Deletions cut 0 bases from V and 3 bases from J, with 10 bases between. CDR3 in DNA: TGTGCCAGCAGCTTGGGAGGACAGATCTACGAGCAGTACTTC. This translates into CASSLGGQIYEQYF.

In this sample, this clone turned up once. The chain has TRBV11-2 and TRBJ2-7, with D tentatively TRBD1 or TRBD2 (7 bases each). CDR3 length equals 18 residues. The ends were cut back, 5 bases at V and 1 base at J, with 24 bases in the middle. Germline lookup yields CDR1 SGHAT and CDR2 FQNNGV. The DNA of the CDR3 is TGTGCCAGCAGCCCCCCGGCCCCGGGGAGGGGGCTTTCCTACGAGCAGTACTTC. It encodes CASSPPAPGRGLSYEQYF.

The rearrangement joins TRBV5-1 to TRBJ1-5; D may be TRBD1 (6 bases). V was clipped by 4 bases and J by 0 bases, with 11 bases between them. This CDR3 contains 15 residues. The V gene's germline CDR1 is SGHRS and CDR2 YFSETQ. The CDR3 DNA follows: TGCGCCAGCAGCCCGGGGACAAATAGCAATCAGCCCCAGCATTTT. Its protein is CASSPGTNSNQPQHF. Complete variable domain (other parts from reference TRBV5-1 and TRBJ1-5): KAGVTQTPRYLIKTRGQQVTLSCSPISGHRSVSWYQQTPGQGLQFLFEYFSETQRNKGNFPGRFSGRQFSNSRSEMNVSTLELGDSALYLCASSPGTNSNQPQHFGDGTRLSIL.

On this clone itself: Within the sample, other DNA sequences also encode this same CDR3. The V gene is TRBV5-6, the J gene TRBJ1-1; 7 bases line up with TRBD1. The CDR3 loop spans 14 amino acids. Trimming at V came to 0 bases and at J to 4 bases, leaving 3 bases not matched to a gene. The V gene's germline CDR1 is SGHDT and CDR2 YYEEEE. Written as DNA, the CDR3 is TGTGCCAGCAGCTTGGGACAGGGATCCACTGAAGCTTTCTTT. Translated: CASSLGQGSTEAFF.

The V gene is TRBV10-2, the J gene TRBJ2-5, with 10 bases that match TRBD2. The CDR3 is made up of 16 amino acids. CDR1 WSHSY and CDR2 SAAADI come from the germline V gene. Losses at the gene ends were 0 bases for V and 1 base for J; bases not matched to a gene: 2. In DNA form, the CDR3 reads TGCGCCAGCAGTGAGTCTAGCGGGGGGACCCAAGAGACCCAGTACTTC. It is translated as CASSESSGGTQETQYF.

The chain has TRBV30 and TRBJ1-4; possibly TRBD1 for D (6 bases). This CDR3 spans 14 amino acids. Germline CDR1 GTSNPN, CDR2 SVGIG (reference sequence). Between the trimmed V and J ends, which lost 4 bases and 3 bases, there was a span of 12 bases. CDR3 DNA sequence: TGTGCCTGGAACACAGGGTCCCCTAATGAAAAACTGTTTTTT. As protein: CAWNTGSPNEKLFF.

The chain uses TRBV5-4 and TRBJ2-5, with D perhaps matching TRBD2 (5 bases). Trimming shortened V by 5 bases and J by 1 base, and 9 bases separated the two germline ends. CDR1 is SGHNT and CDR2 is YYREEE in the germline V gene (reference sequence). The CDR3 extends over 13 amino acids. CDR3 region: CASSERSQETQYF. CDR3 sequence (DNA): TGTGCCAGCAGTGAGCGGTCCCAAGAGACCCAGTACTTC.

The chain carries TRBV5-1 and TRBJ2-4, with D unresolved. The germline V gene encodes CDR1 SGHRS and CDR2 YFSETQ. CDR3 size: 14 residues. Trimming took off 4 bases at V and 8 bases at J, with 16 bases between the two ends. The CDR3 here is CASSTSREVDIQYF. DNA of the CDR3: TGCGCCAGCAGCACTTCTAGAGAGGTAGACATTCAGTACTTC. Supplemented by reference TRBV5-1 and TRBJ2-4, the full variable domain reads KAGVTQTPRYLIKTRGQQVTLSCSPISGHRSVSWYQQTPGQGLQFLFEYFSETQRNKGNFPGRFSGRQFSNSRSEMNVSTLELGDSALYLCASSTSREVDIQYFGAGTRLSVL.

The V call is TRBV6-1, the J call TRBJ1-1; TRBD1 might be the D (5 bases). The length of the CDR3 is 14 residues. Germline V gene sequence: CDR1 MNHNS, CDR2 SASEGT. Trimming removed 8 bases at V and 5 bases at J, with 18 bases between. The CDR3 spells CASLTRAKGTEAFF. CDR3 DNA sequence: TGTGCCAGCCTGACCAGGGCGAAAGGGACTGAAGCTTTCTTT.

The chain has TRBV4-1 and TRBJ2-5; D assignment may be TRBD1 or TRBD2 (6 bases each). This CDR3 region has 14 residues. Trimming shortened V by 1 base and J by 5 bases, and 11 bases separated the two germline ends. CDR1 and CDR2 from the germline V gene are MGHRA and YSYEKL. This chain's CDR3 is CASSQVTGRETQYF. DNA for the CDR3: TGCGCCAGCAGCCAAGTTACAGGGAGGGAGACCCAGTACTTC.

The rearrangement links TRBV30 to TRBJ2-7; tentatively, D is TRBD2 (5 bases). Between the trimmed V and J ends, which lost 2 bases and 2 bases, there was a span of 10 bases. Germline assignment: CDR1 GTSNPN and CDR2 SVGIG (reference sequence). CDR3 length: 13 amino acids. CDR3 DNA sequence: TGTGCCTGGAGTCCCGGGAAAACCTACGAGCAGTACTTC. Translating it yields CAWSPGKTYEQYF.